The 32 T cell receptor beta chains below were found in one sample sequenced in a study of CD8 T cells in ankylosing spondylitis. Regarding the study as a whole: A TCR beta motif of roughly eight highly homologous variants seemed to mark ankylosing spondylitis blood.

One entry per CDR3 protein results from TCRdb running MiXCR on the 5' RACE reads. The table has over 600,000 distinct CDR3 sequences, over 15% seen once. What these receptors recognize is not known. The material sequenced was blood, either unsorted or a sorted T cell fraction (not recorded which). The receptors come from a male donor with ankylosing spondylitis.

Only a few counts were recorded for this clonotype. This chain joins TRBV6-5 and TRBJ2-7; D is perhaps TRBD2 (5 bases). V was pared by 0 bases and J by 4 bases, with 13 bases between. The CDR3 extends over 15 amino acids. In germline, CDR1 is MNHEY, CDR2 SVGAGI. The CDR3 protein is CASSYSGSRPYEQYF. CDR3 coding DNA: TGTGCCAGCAGTTACTCAGGGAGCAGGCCTTACGAGCAGTACTTC.

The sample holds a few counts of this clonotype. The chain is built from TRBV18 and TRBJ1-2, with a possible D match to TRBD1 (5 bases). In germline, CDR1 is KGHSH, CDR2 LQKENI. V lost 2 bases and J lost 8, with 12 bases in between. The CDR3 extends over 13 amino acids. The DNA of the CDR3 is TGTGCCAGCTCACCAATAGGGGTTGGCGGCTACACCTTC. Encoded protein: CASSPIGVGGYTF.

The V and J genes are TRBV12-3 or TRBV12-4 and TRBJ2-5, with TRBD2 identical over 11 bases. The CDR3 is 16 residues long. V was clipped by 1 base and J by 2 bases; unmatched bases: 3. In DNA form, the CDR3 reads TGTGCCAGCAGTTTAGGGGGACTAGCGGAACAAGAGACCCAGTACTTC. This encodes CASSLGGLAEQETQYF.

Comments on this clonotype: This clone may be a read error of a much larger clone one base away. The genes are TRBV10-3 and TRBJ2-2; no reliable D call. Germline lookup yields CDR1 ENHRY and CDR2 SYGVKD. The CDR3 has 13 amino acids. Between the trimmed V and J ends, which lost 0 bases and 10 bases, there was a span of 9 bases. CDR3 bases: TGTGCCATCAGTGAGTCGACCGCCGTGGAGCTGTTTTTT. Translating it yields CAISESTAVELFF.

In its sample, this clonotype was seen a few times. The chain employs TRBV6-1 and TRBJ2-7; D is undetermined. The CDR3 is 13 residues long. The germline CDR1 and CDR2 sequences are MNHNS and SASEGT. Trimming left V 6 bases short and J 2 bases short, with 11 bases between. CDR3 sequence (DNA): TGTGCCAGCAGCTCGGACGTAGCCTACGAGCAGTACTTC. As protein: CASSSDVAYEQYF.

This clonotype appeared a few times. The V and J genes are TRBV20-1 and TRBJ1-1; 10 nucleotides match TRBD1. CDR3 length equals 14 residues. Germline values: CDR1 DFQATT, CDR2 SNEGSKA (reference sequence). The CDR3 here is CRAGQGMGGTEAFF. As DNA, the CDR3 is TGCAGAGCGGGACAGGGGATGGGGGGCACTGAAGCTTTCTTT.

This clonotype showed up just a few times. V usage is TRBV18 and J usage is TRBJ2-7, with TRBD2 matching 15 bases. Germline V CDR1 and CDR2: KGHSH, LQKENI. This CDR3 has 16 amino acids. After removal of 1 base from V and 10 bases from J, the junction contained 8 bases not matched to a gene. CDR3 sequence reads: CASSPLGTSGRPDQYF. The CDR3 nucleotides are TGTGCCAGCTCACCACTCGGGACTAGCGGGAGGCCGGACCAGTACTTC. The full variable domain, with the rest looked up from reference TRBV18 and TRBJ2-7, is NAGVMQNPRHLVRRRGQEARLRCSPMKGHSHVYWYRQLPEEGLKFMVYLQKENIIDESGMPKERFSAEFPKEGPSILRIQQVVRGDSAAYFCASSPLGTSGRPDQYFGPGTRLTVT.

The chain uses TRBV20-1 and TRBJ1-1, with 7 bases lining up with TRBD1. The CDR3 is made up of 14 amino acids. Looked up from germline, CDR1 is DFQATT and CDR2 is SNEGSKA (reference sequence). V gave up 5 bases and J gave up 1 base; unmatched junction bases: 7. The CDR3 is CSARANRGNTEAFF. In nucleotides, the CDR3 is TGCAGTGCTCGAGCGAACAGGGGGAACACTGAAGCTTTCTTT.

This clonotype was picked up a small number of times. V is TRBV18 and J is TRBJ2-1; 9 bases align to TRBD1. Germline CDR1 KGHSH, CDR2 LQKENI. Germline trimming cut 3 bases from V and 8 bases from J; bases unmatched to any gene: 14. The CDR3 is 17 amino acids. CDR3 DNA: TGTGCCAGCTCACCTATCCCGGGACAGGGAGCGTGGGATGAGCAGTTCTTC. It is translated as CASSPIPGQGAWDEQFF.

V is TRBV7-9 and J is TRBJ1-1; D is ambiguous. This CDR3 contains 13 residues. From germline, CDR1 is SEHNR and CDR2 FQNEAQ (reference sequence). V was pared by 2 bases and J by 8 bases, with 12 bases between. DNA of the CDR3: TGTGCCAGCAGCTTACCCGGAGGTTGGGAAGCTTTCTTT. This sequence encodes CASSLPGGWEAFF.

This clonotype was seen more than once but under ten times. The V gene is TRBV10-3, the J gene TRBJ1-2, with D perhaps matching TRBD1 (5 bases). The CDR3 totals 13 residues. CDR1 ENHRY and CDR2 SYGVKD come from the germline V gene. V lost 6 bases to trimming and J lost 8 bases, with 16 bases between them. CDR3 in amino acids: CAIRRQGSYGYTF. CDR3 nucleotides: TGTGCCATCAGGCGGCAGGGAAGCTACGGCTACACCTTC.

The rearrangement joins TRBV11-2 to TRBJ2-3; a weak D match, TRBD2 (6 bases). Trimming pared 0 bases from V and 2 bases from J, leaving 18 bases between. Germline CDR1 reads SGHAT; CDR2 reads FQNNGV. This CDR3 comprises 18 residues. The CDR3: CASSLEALGGVPTDTQYF. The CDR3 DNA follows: TGTGCCAGCAGCTTAGAAGCCCTCGGGGGAGTACCCACAGATACGCAGTATTTT. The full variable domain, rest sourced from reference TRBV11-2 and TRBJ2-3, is EAGVAQSPRYKIIEKRQSVAFWCNPISGHATLYWYQQILGQGPKLLIQFQNNGVVDDSQLPKDRFSAERLKGVDSTLKIQPAKLEDSAVYLCASSLEALGGVPTDTQYFGPGTRLTVL.

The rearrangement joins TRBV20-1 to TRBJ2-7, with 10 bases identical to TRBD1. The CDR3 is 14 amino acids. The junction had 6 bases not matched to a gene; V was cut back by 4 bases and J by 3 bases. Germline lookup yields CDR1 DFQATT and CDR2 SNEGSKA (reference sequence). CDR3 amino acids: CSATDRGRLYEQYF. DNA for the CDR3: TGCAGTGCTACAGACAGGGGGCGTCTCTACGAGCAGTACTTC.

This CDR3 is CASSPERVSTEAFF. The CDR3 DNA sequence: TGTGCCAGCAGCCCCGAACGGGTTAGCACTGAAGCTTTCTTT. The V gene is TRBV7-9, the J gene TRBJ1-1, with D uncertain. Trimming removed 5 bases at V and 4 bases at J, with 14 bases between. Germline V lookup: CDR1 SEHNR, CDR2 FQNEAQ (reference sequence). The CDR3 consists of 14 residues. The full variable domain, completed using reference TRBV7-9 and TRBJ1-1, is DTGVSQNPRHKITKRGQNVTFRCDPISEHNRLYWYRQTLGQGPEFLTYFQNEAQLEKSRLLSDRFSAERPKGSFSTLEIQRTEQGDSAMYLCASSPERVSTEAFFGQGTRLTVV.

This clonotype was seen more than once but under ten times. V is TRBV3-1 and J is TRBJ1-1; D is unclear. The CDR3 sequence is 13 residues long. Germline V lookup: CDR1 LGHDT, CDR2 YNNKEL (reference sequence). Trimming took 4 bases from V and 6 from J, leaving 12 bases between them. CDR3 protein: CASSLSDGAEAFF. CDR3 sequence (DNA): TGTGCCAGCAGCCTGTCAGACGGGGCTGAAGCTTTCTTT.

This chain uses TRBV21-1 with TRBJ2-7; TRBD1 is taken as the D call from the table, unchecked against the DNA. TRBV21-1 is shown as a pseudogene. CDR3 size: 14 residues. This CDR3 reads CASSRDREYGEQYF. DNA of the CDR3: TGTGCCAGCAGCCGTGACAGGGAGTATGGCGAGCAGTACTTC.

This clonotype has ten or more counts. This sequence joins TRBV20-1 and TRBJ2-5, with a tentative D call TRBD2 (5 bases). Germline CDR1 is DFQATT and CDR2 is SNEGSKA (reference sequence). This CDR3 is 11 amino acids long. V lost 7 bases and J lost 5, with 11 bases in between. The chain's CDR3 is CSVRGRETQYF. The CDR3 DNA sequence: TGCAGTGTACGCGGGCGCGAGACCCAGTACTTC.

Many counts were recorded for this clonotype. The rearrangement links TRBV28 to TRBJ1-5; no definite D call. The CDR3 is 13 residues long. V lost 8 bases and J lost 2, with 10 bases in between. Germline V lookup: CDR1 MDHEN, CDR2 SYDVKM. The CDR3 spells CASANSGNQPQHF. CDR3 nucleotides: TGTGCCAGCGCGAACTCGGGCAATCAGCCCCAGCATTTT.

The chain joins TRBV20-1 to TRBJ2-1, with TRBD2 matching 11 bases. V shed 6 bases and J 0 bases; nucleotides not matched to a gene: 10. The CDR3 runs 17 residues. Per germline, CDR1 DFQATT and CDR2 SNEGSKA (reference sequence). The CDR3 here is CSAQGLAGMSSYNEQFF. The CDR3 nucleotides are TGCAGTGCCCAAGGACTAGCGGGCATGAGCTCCTACAATGAGCAGTTCTTC.

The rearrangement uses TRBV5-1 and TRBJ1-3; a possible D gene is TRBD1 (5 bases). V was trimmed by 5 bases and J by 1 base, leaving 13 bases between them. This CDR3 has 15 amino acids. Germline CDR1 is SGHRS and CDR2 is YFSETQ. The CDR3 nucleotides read TGCGCCAGCAGTCCGACAGAAGCATCTGGAAACACCATATATTTT. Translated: CASSPTEASGNTIYF.

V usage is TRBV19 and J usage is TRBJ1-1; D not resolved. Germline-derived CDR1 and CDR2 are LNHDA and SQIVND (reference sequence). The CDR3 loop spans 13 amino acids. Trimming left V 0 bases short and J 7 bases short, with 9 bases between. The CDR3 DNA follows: TGTGCCAGTAGTATAGAGGTTTTCAGTGAAGCTTTCTTT. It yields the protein CASSIEVFSEAFF.

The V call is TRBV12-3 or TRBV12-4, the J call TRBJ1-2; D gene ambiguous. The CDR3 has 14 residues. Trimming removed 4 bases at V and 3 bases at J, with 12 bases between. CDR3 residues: CASSSNGGYYGYTF. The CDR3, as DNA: TGTGCCAGCAGTTCCAACGGTGGCTACTATGGCTACACCTTC.

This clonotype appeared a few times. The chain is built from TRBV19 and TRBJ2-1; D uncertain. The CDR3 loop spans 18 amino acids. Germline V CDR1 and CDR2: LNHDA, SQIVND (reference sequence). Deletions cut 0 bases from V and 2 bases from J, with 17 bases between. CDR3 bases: TGTGCCAGTAGTATAGATGTAGTGGTACCTGGGACCTACAATGAGCAGTTCTTC. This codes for CASSIDVVVPGTYNEQFF. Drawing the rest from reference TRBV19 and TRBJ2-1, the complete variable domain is DGGITQSPKYLFRKEGQNVTLSCEQNLNHDAMYWYRQDPGQGLRLIYYSQIVNDFQKGDIAEGYSVSREKKESFPLTVTSAQKNPTAFYLCASSIDVVVPGTYNEQFFGPGTRLTVL.

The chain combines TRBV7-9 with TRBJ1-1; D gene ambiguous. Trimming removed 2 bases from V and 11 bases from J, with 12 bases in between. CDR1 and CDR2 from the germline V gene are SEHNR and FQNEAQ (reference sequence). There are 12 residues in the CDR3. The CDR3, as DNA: TGTGCCAGCAGCTTAAGCGGCGCGGTGGCTTTCTTT. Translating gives CASSLSGAVAFF. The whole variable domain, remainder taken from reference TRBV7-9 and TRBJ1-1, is DTGVSQNPRHKITKRGQNVTFRCDPISEHNRLYWYRQTLGQGPEFLTYFQNEAQLEKSRLLSDRFSAERPKGSFSTLEIQRTEQGDSAMYLCASSLSGAVAFFGQGTRLTVV.

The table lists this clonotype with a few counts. The CDR3 sequence is CATSRDRLPWDTQYF. In DNA form, the CDR3 reads TGTGCCACCAGCAGAGATCGGCTTCCCTGGGATACGCAGTATTTT. The rearrangement links TRBV15 to TRBJ2-3; no reliable D call. Germline assignment: CDR1 LNHNV and CDR2 YYDKDF (reference sequence). This CDR3 comprises 15 residues. V was shortened by 0 bases and J by 6 bases, with 13 bases between the two germline ends.

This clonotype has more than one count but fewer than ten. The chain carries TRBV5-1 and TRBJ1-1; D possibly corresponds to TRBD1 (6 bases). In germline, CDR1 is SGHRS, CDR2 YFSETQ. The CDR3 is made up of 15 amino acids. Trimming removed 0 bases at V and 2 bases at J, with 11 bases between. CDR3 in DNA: TGCGCCAGCAGCTTGGTTGGGACATTTAACACTGAAGCTTTCTTT. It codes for CASSLVGTFNTEAFF.

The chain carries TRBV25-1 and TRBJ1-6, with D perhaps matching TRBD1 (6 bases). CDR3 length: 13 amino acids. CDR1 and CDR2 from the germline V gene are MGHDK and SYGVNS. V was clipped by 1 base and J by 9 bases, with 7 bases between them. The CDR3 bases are TGTGCCAGCAGTGAATTGGGGGCTTCACCCCTCCACTTT. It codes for CASSELGASPLHF.

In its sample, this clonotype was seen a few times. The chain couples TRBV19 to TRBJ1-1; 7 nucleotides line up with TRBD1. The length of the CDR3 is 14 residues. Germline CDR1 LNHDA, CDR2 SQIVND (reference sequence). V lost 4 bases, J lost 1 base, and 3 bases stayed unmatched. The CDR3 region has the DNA TGTGCCAGTAGTAGACAGGGCTGGAACACTGAAGCTTTCTTT. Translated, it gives CASSRQGWNTEAFF.

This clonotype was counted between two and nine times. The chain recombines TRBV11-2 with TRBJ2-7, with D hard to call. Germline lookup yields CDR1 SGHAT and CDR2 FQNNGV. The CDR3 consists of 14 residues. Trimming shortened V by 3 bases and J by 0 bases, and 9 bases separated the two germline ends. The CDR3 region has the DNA TGTGCCAGCAGCTTTGACGAGGTCTCCTACGAGCAGTACTTC. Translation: CASSFDEVSYEQYF.

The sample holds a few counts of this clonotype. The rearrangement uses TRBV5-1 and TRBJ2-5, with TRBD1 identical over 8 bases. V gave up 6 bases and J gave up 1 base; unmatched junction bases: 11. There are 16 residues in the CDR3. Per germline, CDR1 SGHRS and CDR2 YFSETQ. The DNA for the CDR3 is TGCGCCAGCACCTCGGTTGGGCAGGGGGCCCAAGAGACCCAGTACTTC. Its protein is CASTSVGQGAQETQYF. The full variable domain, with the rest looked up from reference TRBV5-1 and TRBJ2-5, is KAGVTQTPRYLIKTRGQQVTLSCSPISGHRSVSWYQQTPGQGLQFLFEYFSETQRNKGNFPGRFSGRQFSNSRSEMNVSTLELGDSALYLCASTSVGQGAQETQYFGPGTRLLVL.

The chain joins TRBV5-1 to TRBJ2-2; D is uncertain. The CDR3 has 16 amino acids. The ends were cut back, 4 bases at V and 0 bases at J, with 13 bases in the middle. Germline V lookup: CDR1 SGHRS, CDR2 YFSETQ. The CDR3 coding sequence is TGCGCCAGCAGCCCGCTTTCTGGGGCGAACACCGGGGAGCTGTTTTTT. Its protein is CASSPLSGANTGELFF.

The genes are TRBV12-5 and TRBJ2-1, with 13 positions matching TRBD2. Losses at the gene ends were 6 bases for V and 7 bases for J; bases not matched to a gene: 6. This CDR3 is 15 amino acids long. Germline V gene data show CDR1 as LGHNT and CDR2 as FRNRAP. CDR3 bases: TGTGCTAGTGGCCCAGGGACTAGCGGGACAAATGAGCAGTTCTTC. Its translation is CASGPGTSGTNEQFF. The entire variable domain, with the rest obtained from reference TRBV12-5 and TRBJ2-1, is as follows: DARVTQTPRHKVTEMGQEVTMRCQPILGHNTVFWYRQTMMQGLELLAYFRNRAPLDDSGMPKDRFSAEMPDATLATLKIQPSEPRDSAVYFCASGPGTSGTNEQFFGPGTRLTVL.